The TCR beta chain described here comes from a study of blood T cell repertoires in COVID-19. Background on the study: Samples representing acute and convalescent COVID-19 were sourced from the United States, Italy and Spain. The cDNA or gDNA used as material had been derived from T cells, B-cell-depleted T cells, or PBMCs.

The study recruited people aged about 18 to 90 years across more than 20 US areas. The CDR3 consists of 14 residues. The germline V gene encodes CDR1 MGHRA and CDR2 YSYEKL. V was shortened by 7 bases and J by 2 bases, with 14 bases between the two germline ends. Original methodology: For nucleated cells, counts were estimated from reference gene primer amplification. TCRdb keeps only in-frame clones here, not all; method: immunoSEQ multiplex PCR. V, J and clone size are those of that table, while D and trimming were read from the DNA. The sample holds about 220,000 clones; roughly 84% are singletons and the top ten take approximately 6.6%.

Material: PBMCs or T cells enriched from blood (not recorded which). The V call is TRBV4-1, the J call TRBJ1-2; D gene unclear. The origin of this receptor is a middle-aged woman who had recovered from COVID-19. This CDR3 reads CASTAVVTNYGYTF. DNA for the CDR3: TGCGCCAGCACTGCGGTCGTTACGAACTATGGCTACACCTTC.